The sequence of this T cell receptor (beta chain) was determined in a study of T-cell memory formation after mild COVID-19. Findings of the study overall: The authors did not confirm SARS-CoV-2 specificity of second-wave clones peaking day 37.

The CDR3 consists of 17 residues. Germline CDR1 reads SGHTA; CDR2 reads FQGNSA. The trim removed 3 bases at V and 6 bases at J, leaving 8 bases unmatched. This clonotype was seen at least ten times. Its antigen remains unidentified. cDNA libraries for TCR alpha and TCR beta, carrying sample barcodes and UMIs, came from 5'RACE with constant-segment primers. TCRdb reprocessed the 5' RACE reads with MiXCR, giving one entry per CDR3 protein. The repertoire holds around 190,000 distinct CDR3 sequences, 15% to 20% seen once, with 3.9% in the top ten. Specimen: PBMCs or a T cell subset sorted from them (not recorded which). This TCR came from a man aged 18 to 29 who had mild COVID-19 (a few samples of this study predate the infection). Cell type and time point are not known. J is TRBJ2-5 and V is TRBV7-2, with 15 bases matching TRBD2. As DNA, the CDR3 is TGTGCCAGCAGCTTGGGACTAGCGGGGGGTGCAGGAAAGACCCAGTACTTC. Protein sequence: CASSLGLAGGAGKTQYF.